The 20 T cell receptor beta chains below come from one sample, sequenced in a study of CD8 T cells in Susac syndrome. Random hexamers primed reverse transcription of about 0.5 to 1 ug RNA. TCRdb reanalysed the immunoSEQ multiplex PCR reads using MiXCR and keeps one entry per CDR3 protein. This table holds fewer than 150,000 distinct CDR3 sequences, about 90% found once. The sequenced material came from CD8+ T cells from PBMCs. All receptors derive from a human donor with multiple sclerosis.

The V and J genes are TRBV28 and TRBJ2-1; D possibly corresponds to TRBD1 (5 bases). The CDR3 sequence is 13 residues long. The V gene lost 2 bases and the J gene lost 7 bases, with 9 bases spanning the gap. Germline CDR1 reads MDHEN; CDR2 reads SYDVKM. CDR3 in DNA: TGTGCCAGCAGTTTAGTCCAGGGTAATGAGCAGTTCTTC. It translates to CASSLVQGNEQFF.

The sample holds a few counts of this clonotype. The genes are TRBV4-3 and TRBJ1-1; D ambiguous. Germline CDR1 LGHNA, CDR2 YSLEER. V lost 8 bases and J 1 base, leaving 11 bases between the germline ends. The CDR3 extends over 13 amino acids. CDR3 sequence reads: CASGKGGNTEAFF. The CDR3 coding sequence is TGCGCCAGCGGGAAGGGAGGGAACACTGAAGCTTTCTTT.

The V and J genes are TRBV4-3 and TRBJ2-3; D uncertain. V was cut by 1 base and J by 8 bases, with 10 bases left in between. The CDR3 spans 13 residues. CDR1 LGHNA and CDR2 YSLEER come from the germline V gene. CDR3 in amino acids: CASSQALIGTQYF. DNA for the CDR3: TGCGCCAGCAGCCAAGCCCTCATTGGTACGCAGTATTTT.

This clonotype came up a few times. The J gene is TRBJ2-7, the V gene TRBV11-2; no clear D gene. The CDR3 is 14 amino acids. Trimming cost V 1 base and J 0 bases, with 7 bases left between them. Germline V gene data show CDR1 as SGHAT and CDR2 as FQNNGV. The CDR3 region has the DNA TGTGCCAGCAGCTTAGTCACGAGCTCCTACGAGCAGTACTTC. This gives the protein CASSLVTSSYEQYF.

As DNA, the CDR3 is TGTGCCAGCAGCTTAGTGGGGCTAGGGAACAATGAGCAGTTCTTC. Protein product: CASSLVGLGNNEQFF. V is TRBV7-9 and J is TRBJ2-1, with D perhaps matching TRBD1 (5 bases). V shed 1 base and J shed 5 bases, with 12 bases lying between them. The CDR3 is made up of 15 amino acids. CDR1 is SEHNR, CDR2 FQNEAQ, per germline (reference sequence).

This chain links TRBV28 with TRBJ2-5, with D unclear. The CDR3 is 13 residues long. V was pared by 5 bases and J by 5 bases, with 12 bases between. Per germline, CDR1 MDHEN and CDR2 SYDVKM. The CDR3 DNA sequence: TGTGCCAGCAGTGCAGAGGTGTACGAGACCCAGTACTTC. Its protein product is CASSAEVYETQYF.

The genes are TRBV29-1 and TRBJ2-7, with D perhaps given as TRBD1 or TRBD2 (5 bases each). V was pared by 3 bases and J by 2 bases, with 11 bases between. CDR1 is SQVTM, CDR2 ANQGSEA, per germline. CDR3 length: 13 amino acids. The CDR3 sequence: CSVESGLPYEQYF. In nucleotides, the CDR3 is TGCAGCGTTGAGTCGGGGCTACCCTACGAGCAGTACTTC.

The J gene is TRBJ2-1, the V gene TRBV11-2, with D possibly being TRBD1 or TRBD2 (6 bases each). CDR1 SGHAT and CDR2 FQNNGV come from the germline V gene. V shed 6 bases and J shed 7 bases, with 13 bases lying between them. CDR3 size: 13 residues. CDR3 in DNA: TGTGCCAGCAGGGGGGGCGGACTGAATGAGCAGTTCTTC. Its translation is CASRGGGLNEQFF.

CDR3 bases: TGTGCCAGCACACAGGGGTTCTATGGCTACACCTTC. Protein: CASTQGFYGYTF. This chain connects TRBV19 to TRBJ1-2; 7 bases align to TRBD1. CDR3 size: 12 residues. Germline CDR1 and CDR2: LNHDA and SQIVND (reference sequence). The V and J ends lost 9 bases and 4 bases, in that order; junction bases with no gene match: 5.

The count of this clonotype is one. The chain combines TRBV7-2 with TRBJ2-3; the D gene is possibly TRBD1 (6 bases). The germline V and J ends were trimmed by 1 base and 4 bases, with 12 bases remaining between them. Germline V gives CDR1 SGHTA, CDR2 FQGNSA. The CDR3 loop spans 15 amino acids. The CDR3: CASSLVGGKADTQYF. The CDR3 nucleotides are TGTGCCAGCAGCTTAGTAGGGGGAAAGGCAGATACGCAGTATTTT.

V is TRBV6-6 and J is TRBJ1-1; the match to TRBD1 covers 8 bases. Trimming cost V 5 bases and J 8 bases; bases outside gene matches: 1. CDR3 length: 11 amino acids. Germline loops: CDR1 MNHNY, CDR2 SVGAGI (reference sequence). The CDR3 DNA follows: TGTGCCAGCAGTGGACAGGGAGAAGCTTTCTTT. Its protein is CASSGQGEAFF.

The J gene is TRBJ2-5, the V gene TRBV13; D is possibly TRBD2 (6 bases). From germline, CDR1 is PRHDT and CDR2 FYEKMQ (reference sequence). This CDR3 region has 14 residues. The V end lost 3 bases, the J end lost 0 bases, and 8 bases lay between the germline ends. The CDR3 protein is CASSFTGDQETQYF. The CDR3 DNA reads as TGTGCCAGCAGCTTTACGGGAGACCAAGAGACCCAGTACTTC.

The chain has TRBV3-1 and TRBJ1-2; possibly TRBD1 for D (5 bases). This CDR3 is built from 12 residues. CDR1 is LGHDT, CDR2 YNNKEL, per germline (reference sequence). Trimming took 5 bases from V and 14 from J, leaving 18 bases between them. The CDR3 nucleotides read TGTGCCAGCAGCTCGACCGGGGGGGACGTTACCTTC. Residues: CASSSTGGDVTF.

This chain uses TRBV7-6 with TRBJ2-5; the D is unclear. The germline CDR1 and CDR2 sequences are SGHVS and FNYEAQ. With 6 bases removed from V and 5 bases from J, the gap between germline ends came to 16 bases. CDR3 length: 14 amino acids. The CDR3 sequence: CASSPWAAGETQYF. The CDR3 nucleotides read TGTGCCAGCAGTCCGTGGGCTGCCGGGGAGACCCAGTACTTC.

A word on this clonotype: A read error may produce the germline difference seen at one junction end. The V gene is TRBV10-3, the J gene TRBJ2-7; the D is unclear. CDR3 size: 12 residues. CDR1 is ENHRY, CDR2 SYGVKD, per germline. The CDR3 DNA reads TGTGCCATCTGTGACGCTTCCTACGAGCAGTACTTC. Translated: CAICDASYEQYF.

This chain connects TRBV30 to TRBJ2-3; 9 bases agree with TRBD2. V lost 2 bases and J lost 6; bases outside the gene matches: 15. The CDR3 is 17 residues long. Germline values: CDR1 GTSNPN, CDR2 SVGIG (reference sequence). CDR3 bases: TGTGCCTGGAGTATGGCAGGGGCGGGAGGGCCTTCCGATACGCAGTATTTT. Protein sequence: CAWSMAGAGGPSDTQYF. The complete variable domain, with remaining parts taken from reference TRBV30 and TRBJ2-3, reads SQTIHQWPATLVQPVGSPLSLECTVEGTSNPNLYWYRQAAGRGLQLLFYSVGIGQISSEVPQNLSASRPQDRQFILSSKKLLLSDSGFYLCAWSMAGAGGPSDTQYFGPGTRLTVL.

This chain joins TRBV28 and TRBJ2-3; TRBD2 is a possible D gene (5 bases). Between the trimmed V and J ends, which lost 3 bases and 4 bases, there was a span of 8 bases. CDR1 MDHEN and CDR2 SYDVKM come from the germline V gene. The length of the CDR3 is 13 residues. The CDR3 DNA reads TGTGCCAGCAGTTTGGAGGCGTCAGATACGCAGTATTTT. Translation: CASSLEASDTQYF.

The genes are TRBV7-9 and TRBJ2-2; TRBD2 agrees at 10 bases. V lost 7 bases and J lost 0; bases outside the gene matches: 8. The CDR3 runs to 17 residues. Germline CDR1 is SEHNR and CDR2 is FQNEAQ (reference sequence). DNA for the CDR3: TGTGCCAGCATGGGGACTAGCGATAACCCGAACACCGGGGAGCTGTTTTTT. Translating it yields CASMGTSDNPNTGELFF.

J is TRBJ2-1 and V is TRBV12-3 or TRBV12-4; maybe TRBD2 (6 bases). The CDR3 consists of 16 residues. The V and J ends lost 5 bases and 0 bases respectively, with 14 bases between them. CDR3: CASSPRDSSSYNEQFF. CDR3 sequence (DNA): TGTGCCAGCAGTCCCCGGGACTCTAGCTCCTACAATGAGCAGTTCTTC.

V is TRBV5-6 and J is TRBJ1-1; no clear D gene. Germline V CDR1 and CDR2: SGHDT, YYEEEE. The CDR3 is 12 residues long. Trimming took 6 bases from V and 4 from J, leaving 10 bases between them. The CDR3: CASKVGGTEAFF. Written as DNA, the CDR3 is TGTGCCAGCAAGGTTGGCGGCACTGAAGCTTTCTTT.